The clone carrying this T cell receptor (beta chain) appeared a few times. Its antigen is still unknown. Selected positively for CCR7 and CD45RO-negative, naive CD8 cells excluded terminally differentiated effector memory CD45RA+ cells. The sample belongs to a study of shared clonotypes between healthy human individuals. About the research overall: Each donor contributed plates that comprised three CD4 naive, three CD4 memory, two CD8 naive and one CD8 memory. Overall study results and limits: Generation probability values for non-shared clonotypes were lower than those for clonotypes shared by all four donors. Among donors, sharing of clonotypes was expected to be affected by sequencing depth.

Only in-frame clones appear in the TCRdb table, and some are missing; sequencing was by immunoSEQ multiplex PCR. The table shows approximately 810,000 clones, with about 92% occurring only once. CDR3 size: 15 residues. With V trimmed by 0 bases and J by 1 base, 1 base remained unmatched. The sequencing sample was made of naive CD8+ T cells sorted from blood. The clonotype originates from a man aged 25 to 40 in good health. This chain uses TRBV23-1 with TRBJ2-5; TRBD1 matches 8 bases. TRBV23-1 is classed as an ORF, of uncertain function. CDR3 nucleotides: TGCGCCAGCAGTCAATCGACAGGGGCCCAAGAGACCCAGTACTTC. Residues: CASSQSTGAQETQYF.